These T cell receptor beta chains were read from a single sample in a study of blood T cells in healthy people across ages. One entry per CDR3 protein, called by TCRdb with MiXCR from the 5' RACE reads. The table shows approximately 800,000 distinct CDR3 sequences, with 20% to 30% occurring only once. The same data also contributed to another study, on T cells of mothers and their children.

Input material: blood. These receptors came from a boy between 10 and 17 years old in good health. Each CDR3 is given with its conserved first and last residue. The D gene is left open where the match is weak. Some rows mark clone size as missing; the rest say once, few, many or name a class of expanded clone.

d_call clone_size j_call v_call cdr3_aa cdr3_nt
TRBD2 few TRBJ2-1 TRBV20-1 CSARDLAGGLYNEQFF TGCAGTGCTAGAGATCTAGCGGGGGGCCTATACAATGAGCAGTTCTTC
NA once TRBJ1-1 TRBV28 CASSLGNPPRDPTEAFF TGTGCCAGCAGTTTGGGGAATCCCCCCAGGGACCCCACTGAAGCTTTCTTT
NA NA TRBJ2-4 TRBV5-1 CASSLLSAGDIQYF TGCGCCAGCAGCTTGCTCTCAGCTGGGGACATTCAGTACTTC
NA NA TRBJ2-3 TRBV14 CASSHAGIGDTQYF TGTGCCAGCAGCCATGCCGGGATCGGCGATACGCAGTATTTT
TRBD1 few TRBJ2-5 TRBV3-1 CASRPTGGGETQYF TGTGCCAGCAGGCCGACAGGGGGCGGAGAGACCCAGTACTTC
NA once TRBJ1-5 TRBV7-2 CASSLGWDLGQPQHF TGTGCCAGCAGCTTAGGTTGGGACCTAGGGCAGCCCCAGCATTTT
NA few TRBJ2-5 TRBV20-1 CSAETLSDQETQYF TGCAGTGCTGAGACTCTATCTGACCAAGAGACCCAGTACTTC
NA few TRBJ1-2 TRBV6-2/TRBV6-3 CASSYVARSNYGYTF TGTGCCAGCAGTTACGTTGCCAGATCAAACTATGGCTACACCTTC
TRBD1 many TRBJ2-7 TRBV4-3 CASSQGDATGSYEQYF TGCGCCAGCAGCCAAGGGGACGCGACAGGGTCCTACGAGCAGTACTTC
NA few TRBJ2-5 TRBV12-3/TRBV12-4 CASSPPSYQETQYF TGTGCCAGCAGCCCCCCTTCGTACCAAGAGACCCAGTACTTC
NA NA TRBJ2-5 TRBV2 CASSFSKGVQETQYF TGTGCCAGCAGTTTTTCTAAAGGAGTCCAAGAGACCCAGTACTTC
TRBD1 NA TRBJ2-6 TRBV5-1 CASSPVTGSGGANVLTF TGCGCCAGCAGCCCTGTGACAGGGAGTGGTGGGGCCAACGTCCTGACTTTC
TRBD2 once TRBJ2-2 TRBV15 CATSTRGSGELFF TGTGCCACCAGCACGCGGGGGTCCGGGGAGCTGTTTTTT
NA few TRBJ1-1 TRBV4-1 CASAGGSTEAFF TGCGCCAGCGCGGGAGGGAGCACTGAAGCTTTCTTT
NA NA TRBJ2-4 TRBV5-1 CASSLTSIGVPVDIQYF TGCGCCAGCAGCTTAACGTCAATAGGGGTTCCGGTGGACATTCAGTACTTC
TRBD1 few TRBJ2-7 TRBV7-8 CASRRRTGYYEQYF TGTGCCAGCAGGAGACGGACAGGGTACTACGAGCAGTACTTC
NA NA TRBJ2-3 TRBV7-9 CASSNYSTDTQYF TGTGCCAGCAGCAATTATTCCACAGATACGCAGTATTTT
TRBD1 NA TRBJ2-4 TRBV7-9 CASSWPGQGKNIQYF TGTGCCAGCAGCTGGCCGGGACAGGGGAAAAACATTCAGTACTTC
NA NA TRBJ1-2 TRBV19 CASSISQAVGYTF TGTGCCAGTAGTATCAGCCAGGCAGTTGGCTACACCTTC
NA NA TRBJ2-5 TRBV12-3/TRBV12-4 CASSRAPGPTYF TGTGCCAGCAGTAGAGCCCCGGGACCGACGTACTTC
NA NA TRBJ1-1 TRBV7-6 CASSLDRGGRGNTEAFF TGTGCCAGCAGCTTAGATAGAGGGGGGCGAGGTAATACTGAAGCTTTCTTT
NA NA TRBJ1-2 TRBV11-2 CASSLVRGENYGYTF TGTGCCAGCAGCTTGGTCAGGGGAGAAAACTATGGCTACACCTTC
TRBD2 few TRBJ2-3 TRBV10-3 CAISDRGSGRAAGRTDTQYF TGTGCCATCAGCGATCGGGGTAGCGGGAGGGCCGCTGGTCGTACAGATACGCAGTATTTT
NA few TRBJ1-5 TRBV7-3 CASAQQPNQPQHF TGTGCCAGCGCACAACAGCCCAATCAGCCCCAGCATTTT
NA few TRBJ2-3 TRBV20-1 CSAGRISGYGTDTQYF TGCAGTGCGGGACGAATTAGCGGCTACGGCACAGATACGCAGTATTTT
NA few TRBJ1-1 TRBV28 CASSLEVGTEAFF TGTGCCAGCAGTTTGGAGGTTGGCACTGAAGCTTTCTTT
NA NA TRBJ2-2 TRBV6-2/TRBV6-3 CASSYSAYSNTGELFF TGTGCCAGCAGTTACTCGGCATACTCGAACACCGGGGAGCTGTTTTTT
NA NA TRBJ1-4 TRBV7-8 CASSFPGEHEKLFF TGTGCCAGCAGCTTCCCCGGGGAACATGAAAAACTGTTTTTT
TRBD1 few TRBJ2-2 TRBV5-4 CASSLGQGANTGELFF TGTGCCAGCAGCTTGGGACAGGGCGCGAACACCGGGGAGCTGTTTTTT
NA NA TRBJ2-7 TRBV28 CVSTPEKAGAYEQYF TGTGTCAGCACCCCTGAGAAAGCAGGGGCCTACGAGCAGTACTTC
NA NA TRBJ2-5 TRBV6-6 CASSYSRRRAQETQYF TGTGCCAGCAGTTACTCTCGGCGCAGGGCCCAAGAGACCCAGTACTTC
TRBD2 NA TRBJ2-5 TRBV20-1 CSASGQRGGFQETQYF TGCAGTGCTAGCGGCCAGCGGGGGGGATTCCAAGAGACCCAGTACTTC
NA NA TRBJ2-7 TRBV28 CASRLQGLTYEQYF TGTGCCAGCAGGTTACAGGGTCTGACCTACGAGCAGTACTTC
TRBD2 few TRBJ2-7 TRBV20-1 CSARSTSGRTSYEQYF TGCAGTGCTAGGTCTACTAGCGGGAGAACCTCCTACGAGCAGTACTTC
NA few TRBJ1-2 TRBV6-1 CASSREGGANRDYGYTF TGTGCCAGCAGCAGAGAGGGGGGGGCTAACCGCGACTATGGCTACACCTTC
NA few TRBJ2-1 TRBV29-1 CSVGSTPALTNEQFF TGCAGCGTTGGCTCTACTCCGGCCCTTACCAACGAGCAGTTCTTC
NA few TRBJ1-5 TRBV9 CASSDRQPYSNQPQHF TGTGCCAGCAGCGACCGACAGCCATATAGCAATCAGCCCCAGCATTTT
NA NA TRBJ2-7 TRBV6-1 CASSDRDSPYEQYF TGTGCCAGCAGCGACCGGGACTCGCCCTACGAGCAGTACTTC
NA NA TRBJ2-5 TRBV20-1 CSALQGSLETQYF TGCAGTGCCCTCCAGGGATCTTTGGAGACCCAGTACTTC
NA few TRBJ2-1 TRBV20-1 CSARIRGSYNEQFF TGCAGTGCTAGAATACGGGGCTCCTACAATGAGCAGTTCTTC
NA few TRBJ2-7 TRBV12-3/TRBV12-4 CAGSPTGGTASYEQYF TGTGCCGGCAGTCCAACCGGGGGGACAGCCTCCTACGAGCAGTACTTC
TRBD1 few TRBJ1-6 TRBV3-1 CASSQGSSPGGGSPLHF TGTGCCAGCAGCCAAGGTTCCTCTCCAGGGGGAGGTTCACCCCTCCACTTT
NA NA TRBJ2-1 TRBV20-1 CSAPTPNEQFF TGCAGTGCTCCGACTCCCAATGAGCAGTTCTTC
NA NA TRBJ2-5 TRBV30 CAWSSTGKETQYF TGTGCCTGGAGTTCAACAGGAAAAGAGACCCAGTACTTC
TRBD1 NA TRBJ2-7 TRBV20-1 CSARDGQGQYF TGCAGTGCTAGGGACGGACAGGGCCAGTACTTC
NA few TRBJ2-3 TRBV2 CASSDQATSTDTQYF TGTGCCAGCAGTGATCAGGCGACTAGCACAGATACGCAGTATTTT
TRBD1 NA TRBJ1-1 TRBV3-1 CASSPEDRGSTEAFF TGTGCCAGCAGCCCAGAAGACAGGGGGTCCACTGAAGCTTTCTTT